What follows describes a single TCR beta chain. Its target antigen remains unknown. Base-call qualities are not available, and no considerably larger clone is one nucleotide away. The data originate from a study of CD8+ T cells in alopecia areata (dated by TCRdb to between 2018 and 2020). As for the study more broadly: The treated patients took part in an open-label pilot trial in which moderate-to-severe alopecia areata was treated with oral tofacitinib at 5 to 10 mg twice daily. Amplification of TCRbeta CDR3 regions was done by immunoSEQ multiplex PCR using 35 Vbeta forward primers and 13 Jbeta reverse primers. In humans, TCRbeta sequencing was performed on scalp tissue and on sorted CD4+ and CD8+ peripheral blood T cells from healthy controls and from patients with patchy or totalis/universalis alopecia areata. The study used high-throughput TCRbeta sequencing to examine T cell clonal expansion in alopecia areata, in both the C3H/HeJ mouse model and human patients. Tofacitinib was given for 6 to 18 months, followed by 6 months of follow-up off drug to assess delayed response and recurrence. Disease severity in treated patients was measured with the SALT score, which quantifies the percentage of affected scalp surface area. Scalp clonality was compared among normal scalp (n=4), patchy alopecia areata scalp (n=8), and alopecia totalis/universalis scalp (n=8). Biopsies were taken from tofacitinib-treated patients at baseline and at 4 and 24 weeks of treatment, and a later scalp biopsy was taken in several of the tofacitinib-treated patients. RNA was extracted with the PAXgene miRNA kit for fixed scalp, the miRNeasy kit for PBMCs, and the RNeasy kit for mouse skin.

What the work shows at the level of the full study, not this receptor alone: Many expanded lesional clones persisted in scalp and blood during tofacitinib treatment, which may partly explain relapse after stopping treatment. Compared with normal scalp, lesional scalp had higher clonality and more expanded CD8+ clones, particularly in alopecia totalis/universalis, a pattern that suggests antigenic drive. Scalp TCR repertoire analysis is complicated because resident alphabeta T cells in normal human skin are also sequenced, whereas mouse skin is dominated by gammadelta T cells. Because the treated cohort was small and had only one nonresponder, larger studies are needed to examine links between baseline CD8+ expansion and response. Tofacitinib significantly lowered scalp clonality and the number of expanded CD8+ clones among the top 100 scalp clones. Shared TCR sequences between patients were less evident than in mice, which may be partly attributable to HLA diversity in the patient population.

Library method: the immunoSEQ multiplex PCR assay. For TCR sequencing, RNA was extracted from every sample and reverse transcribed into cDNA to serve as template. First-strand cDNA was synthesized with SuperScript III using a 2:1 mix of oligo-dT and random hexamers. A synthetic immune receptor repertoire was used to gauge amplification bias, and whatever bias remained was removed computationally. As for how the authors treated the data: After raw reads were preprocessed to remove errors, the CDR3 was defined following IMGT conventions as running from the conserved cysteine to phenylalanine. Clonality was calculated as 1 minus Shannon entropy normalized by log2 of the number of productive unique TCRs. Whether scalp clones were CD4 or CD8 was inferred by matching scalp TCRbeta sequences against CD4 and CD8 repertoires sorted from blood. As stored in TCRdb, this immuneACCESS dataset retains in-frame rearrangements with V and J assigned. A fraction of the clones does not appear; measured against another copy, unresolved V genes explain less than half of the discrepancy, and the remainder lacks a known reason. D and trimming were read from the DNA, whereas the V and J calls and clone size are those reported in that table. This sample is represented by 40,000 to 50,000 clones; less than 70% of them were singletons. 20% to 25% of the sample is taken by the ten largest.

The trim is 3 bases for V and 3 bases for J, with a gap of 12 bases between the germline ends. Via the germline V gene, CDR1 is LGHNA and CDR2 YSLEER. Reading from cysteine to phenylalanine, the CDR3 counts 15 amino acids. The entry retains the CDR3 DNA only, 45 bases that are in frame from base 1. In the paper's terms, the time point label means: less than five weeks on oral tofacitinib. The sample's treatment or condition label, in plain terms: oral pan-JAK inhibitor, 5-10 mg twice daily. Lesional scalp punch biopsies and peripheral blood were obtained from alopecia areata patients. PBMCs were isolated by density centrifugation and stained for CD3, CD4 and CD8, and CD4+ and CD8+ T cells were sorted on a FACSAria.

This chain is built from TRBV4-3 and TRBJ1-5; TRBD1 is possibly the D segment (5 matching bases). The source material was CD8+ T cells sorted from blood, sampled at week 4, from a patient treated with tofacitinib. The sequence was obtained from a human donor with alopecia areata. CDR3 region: CASSQDRDPNQPQHF. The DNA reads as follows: TGCGCCAGCAGCCAGGACCGGGACCCCAATCAGCCCCAGCATTTT.